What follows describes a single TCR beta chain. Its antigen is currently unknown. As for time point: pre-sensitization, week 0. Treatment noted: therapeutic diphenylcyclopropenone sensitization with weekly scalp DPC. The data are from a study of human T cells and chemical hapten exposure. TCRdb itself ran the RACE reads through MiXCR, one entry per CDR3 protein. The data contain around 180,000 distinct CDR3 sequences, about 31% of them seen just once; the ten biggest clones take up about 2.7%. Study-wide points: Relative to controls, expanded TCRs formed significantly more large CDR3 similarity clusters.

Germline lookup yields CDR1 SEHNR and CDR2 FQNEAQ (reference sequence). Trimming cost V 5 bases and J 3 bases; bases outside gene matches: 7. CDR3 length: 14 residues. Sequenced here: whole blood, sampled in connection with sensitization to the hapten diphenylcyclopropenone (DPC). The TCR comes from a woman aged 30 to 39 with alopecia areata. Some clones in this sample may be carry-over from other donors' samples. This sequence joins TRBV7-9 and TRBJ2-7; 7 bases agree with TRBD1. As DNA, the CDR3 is TGTGCCAGCAGCGTCGGGACAGCAGACTACGAGCAGTACTTC. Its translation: CASSVGTADYEQYF.